These 16 T cell receptor beta chains originate from one sample sequenced in a study of CD8 T cells in Susac syndrome. Random hexamers were used to reverse transcribe the RNA input (about 0.45 to 1 ug). TCRdb used MiXCR to reprocess the immunoSEQ multiplex PCR reads, holding one entry per CDR3 protein. There are a few hundred thousand distinct CDR3 sequences in the sample; 92% occur only once, and about 0.12% lies in the top ten. Sequencing input: CD8+ T cells from PBMCs. Every receptor here comes from a human donor with multiple sclerosis.

The CDR3 here is CASKIAFMNTEAFF. DNA of the CDR3: TGTGCCAGCAAGATAGCATTCATGAACACTGAAGCTTTCTTT. The V and J genes are TRBV12-3 or TRBV12-4 and TRBJ1-1; no clear D. V lost 7 bases and J lost 0, with 12 bases in between. The CDR3 sequence is 14 residues long.

This clonotype was counted once. V usage is TRBV12-3 or TRBV12-4 and J usage is TRBJ2-6, with D perhaps assigned TRBD1 or TRBD2 (5 bases each). This CDR3 has 15 residues. The ends were cut back, 6 bases at V and 0 bases at J, with 9 bases in the middle. CDR3 loop: CASSRDPSGANVLTF. In DNA form, the CDR3 reads TGTGCCAGCAGCCGGGACCCCTCTGGGGCCAACGTCCTGACTTTC.

The chain joins TRBV29-1 to TRBJ2-4, with D possibly TRBD1 on 7 matching bases. CDR3 length: 16 amino acids. The germline CDR1 and CDR2 sequences are SQVTM and ANQGSEA. V dropped 4 bases and J dropped 0 bases, with 16 bases sitting between them. CDR3 residues: CSVAPEGQLAKNIQYF. The DNA of the CDR3 is TGCAGCGTTGCCCCGGAGGGACAGCTAGCCAAAAACATTCAGTACTTC.

This chain links TRBV5-4 with TRBJ2-1; D gene uncertain. The V end was cut by 0 bases, the J end by 2 bases, with 9 bases between. The germline V gene has CDR1 SGHNT and CDR2 YYREEE (reference sequence). This CDR3 has 15 residues. The CDR3 loop reads CASSLDNPAYNEQFF. DNA of the CDR3: TGTGCCAGCAGCTTGGACAATCCCGCCTACAATGAGCAGTTCTTC.

V gene TRBV7-9 combines with J gene TRBJ1-1; possible D gene TRBD1, 5 bases. Germline V CDR1 and CDR2: SEHNR, FQNEAQ (reference sequence). Deletions cut 0 bases from V and 5 bases from J, with 13 bases between. The CDR3 totals 15 residues. The CDR3: CASSLASLGRTEAFF. The CDR3 nucleotides are TGTGCCAGCAGCTTAGCTTCTCTGGGACGAACTGAAGCTTTCTTT.

CDR3 nucleotide sequence: TGTGCCAGCAGCGTAGGGGGGTCAGAAGAGACCCAGTACTTC. It codes for CASSVGGSEETQYF. The gene calls are TRBV9 and TRBJ2-5; either TRBD1 or TRBD2 may fit D (5 bases each). Trimming left V 0 bases short and J 3 bases short, with 9 bases between. Germline V gene data show CDR1 as SGDLS and CDR2 as YYNGEE. The CDR3 extends over 14 amino acids.

The V call is TRBV12-3 or TRBV12-4, the J call TRBJ2-1; D possibly corresponds to TRBD1 (5 bases). The CDR3 runs to 15 residues. Between the trimmed V and J ends, which lost 6 bases and 8 bases, there was a span of 20 bases. DNA for the CDR3: TGTGCCAGCAGCCATCAGGGTCTTCTTCCTCATGAGCAGTTCTTC. This gives the protein CASSHQGLLPHEQFF.

The gene calls are TRBV7-6 and TRBJ2-6; no firm D call. The CDR3 is made up of 11 amino acids. The V gene's germline CDR1 is SGHVS and CDR2 FNYEAQ. In DNA, the CDR3 is TGTGCGGACTCTGGGGCCAACGTCCTGACTTTC. Its protein product is CADSGANVLTF.

J is TRBJ1-2 and V is TRBV9; a possible D gene is TRBD1 (6 bases). V was clipped by 3 bases and J by 3 bases, with 12 bases between them. This CDR3 comprises 14 residues. The germline CDR1 and CDR2 sequences are SGDLS and YYNGEE. DNA for the CDR3: TGTGCCAGCAGCGAGGGACACCCACACTATGGCTACACCTTC. Translating it yields CASSEGHPHYGYTF.

The V and J genes are TRBV6-5 and TRBJ1-5; the D gene is possibly TRBD1 (6 bases). V lost 2 bases and J 7 bases, leaving 12 bases between the germline ends. Looked up from germline, CDR1 is MNHEY and CDR2 is SVGAGI. There are 14 residues in the CDR3. CDR3 region: CASSYRQGPQPQHF. The CDR3 DNA reads TGTGCCAGCAGTTACAGGCAGGGGCCCCAGCCCCAGCATTTT.

The rearrangement joins TRBV20-1 to TRBJ1-2; no firm D call. CDR3 length: 14 residues. Germline CDR1 and CDR2: DFQATT and SNEGSKA (reference sequence). V was clipped by 7 bases and J by 3 bases, with 18 bases between them. The CDR3 loop is CSDLKPDGDYGYTF. The CDR3 nucleotides are TGCAGTGACCTGAAACCGGACGGAGACTATGGCTACACCTTC.

V and J are TRBV12-5 and TRBJ2-3, with TRBD2 matching 13 bases. The CDR3 totals 17 residues. V shed 2 bases, J shed 9 bases, and the junction held 11 bases outside the gene matches. CDR1 and CDR2 (germline): LGHNT, FRNRAP. The CDR3: CASGLILGLAGAETQYF. The DNA for the CDR3 is TGTGCTAGTGGTTTGATCTTAGGACTAGCGGGAGCTGAAACGCAGTATTTT.

The chain recombines TRBV7-9 with TRBJ1-1; 10 bases map to TRBD1. The CDR3 consists of 12 residues. In germline, CDR1 is SEHNR, CDR2 FQNEAQ (reference sequence). V shed 6 bases and J 8 bases; nucleotides not matched to a gene: 3. The CDR3 region has the DNA TGTGCCAGCAGTACGGGACAGGGGGAAGCTTTCTTT. Protein sequence: CASSTGQGEAFF.

The chain uses TRBV6-1 and TRBJ2-7; the D gene is possibly TRBD2 (5 bases). The CDR3 extends over 15 amino acids. CDR1 and CDR2 from the germline V gene are MNHNS and SASEGT. V was trimmed by 4 bases and J by 5 bases, leaving 18 bases between them. The CDR3 DNA reads TGTGCCAGCAGTGCCTCAGACGCGGGTGAGGACGAGCAGTACTTC. Protein: CASSASDAGEDEQYF.

The gene calls are TRBV19 and TRBJ1-4; D not resolved. V shed 4 bases and J shed 6 bases, with 15 bases lying between them. The CDR3 loop spans 15 amino acids. From germline, CDR1 is LNHDA and CDR2 SQIVND (reference sequence). In DNA, the CDR3 is TGTGCCAGTAGTAGCAGGCCCTCCCTGGATGAAAAACTGTTTTTT. It codes for CASSSRPSLDEKLFF.

The genes are TRBV7-8 and TRBJ2-2; perhaps TRBD2 as D (7 bases). Germline CDR1 SGHVS, CDR2 FQNEAQ. Trimming removed 1 base from V and 0 bases from J, with 12 bases in between. This CDR3 is built from 17 residues. CDR3 nucleotide sequence: TGTGCCAGCAGCTTAGATCCCGGGGGGCCGAACACCGGGGAGCTGTTTTTT. Encoded protein: CASSLDPGGPNTGELFF.